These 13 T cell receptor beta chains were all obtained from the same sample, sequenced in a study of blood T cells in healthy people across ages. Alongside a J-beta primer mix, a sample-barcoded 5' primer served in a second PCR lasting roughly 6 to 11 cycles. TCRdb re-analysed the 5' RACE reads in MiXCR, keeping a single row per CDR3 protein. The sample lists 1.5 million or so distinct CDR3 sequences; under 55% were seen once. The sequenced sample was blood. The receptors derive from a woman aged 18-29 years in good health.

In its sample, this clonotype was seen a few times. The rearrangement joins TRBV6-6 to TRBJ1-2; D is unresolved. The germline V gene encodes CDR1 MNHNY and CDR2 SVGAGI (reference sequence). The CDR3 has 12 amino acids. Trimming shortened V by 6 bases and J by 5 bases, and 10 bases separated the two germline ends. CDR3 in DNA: TGTGCCAGCAGCCCCAGCGAGTATGGCTACACCTTC. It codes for CASSPSEYGYTF.

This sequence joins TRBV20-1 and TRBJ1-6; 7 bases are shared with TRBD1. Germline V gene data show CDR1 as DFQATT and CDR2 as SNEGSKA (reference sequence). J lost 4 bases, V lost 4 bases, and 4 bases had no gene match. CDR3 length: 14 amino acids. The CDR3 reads CSAIPGQYNSPLHF. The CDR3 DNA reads TGCAGTGCTATCCCGGGACAGTATAATTCACCCCTCCACTTT.

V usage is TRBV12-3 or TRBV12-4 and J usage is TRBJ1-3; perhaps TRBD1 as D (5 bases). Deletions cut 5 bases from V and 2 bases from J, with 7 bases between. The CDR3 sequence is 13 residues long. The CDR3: CASSPGAGNTIYF. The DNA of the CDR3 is TGTGCCAGCAGTCCGGGGGCTGGAAACACCATATATTTT.

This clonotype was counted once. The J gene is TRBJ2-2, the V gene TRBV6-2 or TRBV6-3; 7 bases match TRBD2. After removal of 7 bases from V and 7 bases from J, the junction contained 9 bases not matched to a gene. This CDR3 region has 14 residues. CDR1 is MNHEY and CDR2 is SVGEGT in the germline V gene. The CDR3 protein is CASNRRGSVGELFF. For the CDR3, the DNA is TGTGCCAGCAATCGGCGCGGGAGTGTCGGGGAGCTGTTTTTT.

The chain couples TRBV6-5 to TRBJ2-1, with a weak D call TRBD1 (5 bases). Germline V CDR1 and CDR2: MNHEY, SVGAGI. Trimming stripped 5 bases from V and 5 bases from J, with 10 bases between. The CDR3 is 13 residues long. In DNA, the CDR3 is TGTGCCAGCAGTGACAGTCAGAACAATGAGCAGTTCTTC. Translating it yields CASSDSQNNEQFF.

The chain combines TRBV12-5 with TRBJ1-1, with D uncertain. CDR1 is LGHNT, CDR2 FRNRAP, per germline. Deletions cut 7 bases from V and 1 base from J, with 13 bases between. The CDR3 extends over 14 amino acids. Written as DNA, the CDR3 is TGTGCTAGTGCCGTCGCCAGCGGGAACACTGAAGCTTTCTTT. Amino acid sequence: CASAVASGNTEAFF.

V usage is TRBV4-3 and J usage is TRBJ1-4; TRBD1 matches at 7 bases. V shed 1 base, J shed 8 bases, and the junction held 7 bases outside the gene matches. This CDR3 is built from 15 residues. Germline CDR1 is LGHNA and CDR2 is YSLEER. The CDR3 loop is CASSQGQGRWEKLFF. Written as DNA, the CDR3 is TGCGCCAGCAGCCAAGGACAGGGCCGGTGGGAAAAACTGTTTTTT.

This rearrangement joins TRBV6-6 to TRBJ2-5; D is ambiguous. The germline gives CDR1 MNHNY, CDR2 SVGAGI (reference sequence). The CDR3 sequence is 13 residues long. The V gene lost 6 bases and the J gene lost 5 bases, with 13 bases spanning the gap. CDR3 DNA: TGTGCCAGCAGCACCCCGTTTGGGGAGACCCAGTACTTC. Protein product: CASSTPFGETQYF.

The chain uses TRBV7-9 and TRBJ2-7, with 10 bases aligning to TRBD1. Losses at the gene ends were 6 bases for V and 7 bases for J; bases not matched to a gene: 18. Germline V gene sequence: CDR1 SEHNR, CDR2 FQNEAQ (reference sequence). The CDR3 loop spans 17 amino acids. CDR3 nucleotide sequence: TGTGCCAGCAGAATCTATACCCCGGGACAGGGGTACTTGGAGCAGTACTTC. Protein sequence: CASRIYTPGQGYLEQYF.

DNA of the CDR3: TGCAGTGCTGGGGGGAGGACAGGGAGCGGCTACACCTTC. Translating gives CSAGGRTGSGYTF. The J gene is TRBJ1-2, the V gene TRBV20-1; 8 bases agree with TRBD1. The CDR3 loop spans 13 amino acids. V shed 5 bases and J 8 bases; nucleotides not matched to a gene: 10. Looked up from germline, CDR1 is DFQATT and CDR2 is SNEGSKA (reference sequence).

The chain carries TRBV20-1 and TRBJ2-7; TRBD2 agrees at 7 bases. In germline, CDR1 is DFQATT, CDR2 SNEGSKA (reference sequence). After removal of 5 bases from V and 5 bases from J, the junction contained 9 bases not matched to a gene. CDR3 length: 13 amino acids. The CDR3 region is CSAGWRGIDEQYF. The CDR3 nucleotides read TGCAGTGCTGGATGGCGGGGGATCGACGAGCAGTACTTC.

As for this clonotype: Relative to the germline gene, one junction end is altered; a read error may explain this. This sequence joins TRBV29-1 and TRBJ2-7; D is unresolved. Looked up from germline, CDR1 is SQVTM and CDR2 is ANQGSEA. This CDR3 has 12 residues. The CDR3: CSTLGSGYEQDF. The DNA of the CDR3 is TGCAGCACCCTCGGTAGTGGATACGAGCAGGACTTC.

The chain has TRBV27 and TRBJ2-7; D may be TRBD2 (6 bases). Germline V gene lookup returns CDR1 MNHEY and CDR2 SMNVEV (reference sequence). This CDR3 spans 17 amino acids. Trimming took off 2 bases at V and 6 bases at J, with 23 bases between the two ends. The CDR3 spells CASSLSISGLRPSEQYF. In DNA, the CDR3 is TGTGCCAGCAGTTTAAGTATTTCGGGACTTCGCCCCAGCGAGCAGTACTTC.